A single sample is the source of the 23 T cell receptor beta chains below, sequenced in a study of shared clonotypes between healthy human individuals. Measured with immunoSEQ multiplex PCR; TCRdb has only the in-frame clones, and not every one. The table includes some 96,000 clones, about half detected once. Sequenced input: PBMCs. The receptor source for this set is a woman in her 40s in good health. Some clones in this sample may be carry-over from other donors' samples.

This clone has a count of ten or more. V and J are TRBV5-1 and TRBJ2-1, with TRBD1 matching 7 bases. The V segment lost 0 bases and the J segment 3 bases; nucleotides outside the gene matches: 3. This CDR3 comprises 15 residues. CDR1 SGHRS and CDR2 YFSETQ come from the germline V gene. Here the CDR3 reads CASSLEGAGYNEQFF. CDR3 DNA sequence: TGCGCCAGCAGCTTGGAGGGGGCAGGCTACAATGAGCAGTTCTTC.

Only a few counts were recorded for this clone. The chain couples TRBV19 to TRBJ2-1; TRBD2 is a possible D gene (6 bases). The CDR3 extends over 15 amino acids. V dropped 3 bases and J dropped 4 bases, with 13 bases sitting between them. Germline lookup yields CDR1 LNHDA and CDR2 SQIVND (reference sequence). CDR3 loop: CASSIGGARYNEQFF. DNA for the CDR3: TGTGCCAGTAGTATCGGAGGGGCAAGGTACAATGAGCAGTTCTTC.

This clone was seen repeatedly, ten times or more. The V and J genes are TRBV27 and TRBJ1-5; tentatively, D is TRBD1 (5 bases). CDR3 size: 14 residues. Germline CDR1 reads MNHEY; CDR2 reads SMNVEV (reference sequence). Deletions cut 1 base from V and 4 bases from J, with 8 bases between. CDR3 in amino acids: CASSLLGENQPQHF. The CDR3 bases are TGTGCCAGCAGTTTATTGGGGGAAAATCAGCCCCAGCATTTT.

V gene TRBV7-9 combines with J gene TRBJ2-7, with 7 bases that match TRBD2. CDR3 length: 17 amino acids. CDR1 is SEHNR and CDR2 is FQNEAQ in the germline V gene (reference sequence). V shed 3 bases, J shed 2 bases, and the junction held 13 bases outside the gene matches. The DNA for the CDR3 is TGTGCCAGCAGCTTGGGTGGCGTCGGGGGGAACCCCTACGAGCAGTACTTC. As protein: CASSLGGVGGNPYEQYF.

This clone was detected only a few times. This sequence joins TRBV19 and TRBJ1-2, with 9 bases lining up with TRBD1. V lost 9 bases and J lost 4; bases outside the gene matches: 9. The length of the CDR3 is 14 residues. Germline CDR1 reads LNHDA; CDR2 reads SQIVND (reference sequence). The CDR3: CASQTQGAGYGYTF. The CDR3 DNA follows: TGTGCCAGCCAGACACAGGGGGCTGGCTATGGCTACACCTTC.

Points on this clone: Just one base apart from a much larger clone, this may be a read error. Other DNA sequences of this sample code for an identical CDR3. The V and J genes are TRBV9 and TRBJ1-4; possibly TRBD1 for D (5 bases). The CDR3 loop spans 13 amino acids. From germline, CDR1 is SGDLS and CDR2 YYNGEE. With 4 bases removed from V and 8 bases from J, the gap between germline ends came to 12 bases. CDR3 bases: TGTGCCAGCAGCTTCGGGACCGCCGAAAAACTGTTTTTT. The encoded protein is CASSFGTAEKLFF.

The genes are TRBV11-2 and TRBJ2-1; D is unresolved. Germline V gene lookup returns CDR1 SGHAT and CDR2 FQNNGV. The length of the CDR3 is 12 residues. Trimming shortened V by 1 base and J by 6 bases, and 4 bases separated the two germline ends. In DNA form, the CDR3 reads TGTGCCAGCAGCTTAGTCGGCAATGAGCAGTTCTTC. The encoded protein is CASSLVGNEQFF.

Of note for this clone: A clone one base away is much larger, so this may be a read error. The chain joins TRBV11-1 to TRBJ2-7; 7 nucleotides align to TRBD1. Germline assignment: CDR1 SGHAT and CDR2 FQDESV (reference sequence). This CDR3 is 15 amino acids long. J was trimmed by 6 bases and V by 1 base; bases with no gene match: 9. The CDR3 nucleotides are TGTGCCAGCAGCTTAGACCGGGACAGATGGTCCGAGCAGTACTTC. Amino acid sequence: CASSLDRDRWSEQYF. The full variable domain, in which reference TRBV11-1 and TRBJ2-7 provide the parts outside the CDR3, is EAEVAQSPRYKITEKSQAVAFWCDPISGHATLYWYRQILGQGPELLVQFQDESVVDDSQLPKDRFSAERLKGVDSTLKIQPAELGDSAMYLCASSLDRDRWSEQYFGPGTRLTVT.

This clone was found many times. The V and J genes are TRBV6-1 and TRBJ2-7; 8 nucleotides align to TRBD2. Trimming took 7 bases from V and 2 from J; bases not matched to a gene: 4. CDR1 and CDR2 (germline): MNHNS, SASEGT. The CDR3 runs to 13 residues. CDR3 sequence: CASTPTSAYEQYF. CDR3 coding DNA: TGTGCCAGCACCCCGACTAGCGCCTACGAGCAGTACTTC.

The CDR3 DNA sequence: TGTGCCAGCAGCTGGGGACTAGCGTCCTACGAGCAGTACTTC. Its translation: CASSWGLASYEQYF. The V and J genes are TRBV7-9 and TRBJ2-7, with TRBD2 identical over 10 bases. CDR3 length: 14 residues. With 4 bases clipped from V and 1 base from J, the junction kept 1 base outside the gene matches. Germline assignment: CDR1 SEHNR and CDR2 FQNEAQ (reference sequence).

This chain links TRBV4-3 with TRBJ2-7; D is unclear. Germline lookup yields CDR1 LGHNA and CDR2 YSLEER. V lost 6 bases, J lost 5 bases, and 11 bases lay in between. The CDR3 sequence is 12 residues long. As DNA, the CDR3 is TGCGCCAGCAGTGTGACCCCGGACGAGCAGTACTTC. It codes for CASSVTPDEQYF.

The V gene is TRBV5-4, the J gene TRBJ1-2, with D possibly matching TRBD1 (6 bases). V was pared by 0 bases and J by 4 bases, with 13 bases between. CDR1 is SGHNT and CDR2 is YYREEE in the germline V gene (reference sequence). CDR3 length: 15 residues. For the CDR3, the DNA is TGTGCCAGCAGCTTGGGCCGGGGGCCGGGCTATGGCTACACCTTC. This encodes CASSLGRGPGYGYTF.

This chain's CDR3 is CASSLSTSGLAETQYF. The DNA for the CDR3 is TGTGCCAGCAGTTTATCTACTAGCGGGCTGGCGGAGACCCAGTACTTC. The chain couples TRBV27 to TRBJ2-5, with 9 nucleotides matching TRBD2. CDR1 and CDR2 (germline): MNHEY, SMNVEV (reference sequence). The ends lost 0 bases at V and 5 bases at J; junction bases unmatched: 7. The CDR3 contains 16 residues.

A note on this clone: A far larger clone lies a single base away; this is likely a read error. V and J are TRBV29-1 and TRBJ2-5; D is tentatively TRBD1 or TRBD2 (6 bases each). The J call may be wrong; the DNA end is better matched by TRBJ2-7. This CDR3 has 12 residues. CDR1 SQVTM and CDR2 ANQGSEA come from the germline V gene. The CDR3 is CSGGAGELEQYF. DNA of the CDR3: TGCAGCGGGGGGGCAGGCGAACTCGAGCAGTACTTC.

The chain employs TRBV18 and TRBJ2-7; 9 bases fit TRBD1. The V gene's germline CDR1 is KGHSH and CDR2 LQKENI. This CDR3 has 13 residues. Trimming removed 1 base from V and 5 bases from J; junction bases left unmatched: 0. CDR3 DNA: TGTGCCAGCTCACCACGACAGGGGGACGAGCAGTACTTC. It encodes CASSPRQGDEQYF.

In this sample, this clone turned up many times. The chain combines TRBV2 with TRBJ2-7; the D is unclear. From germline, CDR1 is SNHLY and CDR2 FYNNEI. Trimming shortened V by 1 base and J by 3 bases, and 4 bases separated the two germline ends. CDR3 length equals 12 residues. CDR3 region: CASSEGYYEQYF. The CDR3 DNA sequence: TGTGCCAGCAGTGAAGGGTACTACGAGCAGTACTTC.

The rearrangement links TRBV5-6 to TRBJ2-2, with 10 bases matching TRBD2. Germline V gene data show CDR1 as SGHDT and CDR2 as YYEEEE. The CDR3 is made up of 16 amino acids. The trim removed 3 bases at V and 3 bases at J, leaving 5 bases unmatched. CDR3 amino acids: CASSYLAGEYTGELFF. DNA for the CDR3: TGTGCCAGCAGCTACCTAGCGGGAGAATACACCGGGGAGCTGTTTTTT.

The rearrangement joins TRBV7-8 to TRBJ1-5; weak D call: TRBD1 (5 bases). This CDR3 has 15 amino acids. Germline V gene data show CDR1 as SGHVS and CDR2 as FQNEAQ. The V and J ends lost 1 base and 1 base respectively, with 8 bases between them. DNA for the CDR3: TGTGCCAGCAGCTTAGACCAGGGAAGCAATCAGCCCCAGCATTTT. Amino acid sequence: CASSLDQGSNQPQHF.

V usage is TRBV7-8 and J usage is TRBJ2-1, with TRBD2 identical over 9 bases. Germline V gene lookup returns CDR1 SGHVS and CDR2 FQNEAQ. Trimming removed 5 bases from V and 7 bases from J; junction bases left unmatched: 12. This CDR3 contains 16 residues. Written as DNA, the CDR3 is TGTGCCAGCAGCCGCCAGGGACTAGCAGGAAGGAATGAGCAGTTCTTC. Protein product: CASSRQGLAGRNEQFF.

This rearrangement joins TRBV18 to TRBJ2-1; D unresolved. Germline V CDR1 and CDR2: KGHSH, LQKENI. Deletions cut 5 bases from V and 0 bases from J, with 11 bases between. The CDR3 extends over 15 amino acids. CDR3 loop: CASSMRTDSYNEQFF. The DNA of the CDR3 is TGTGCCAGCTCAATGCGAACAGACTCCTACAATGAGCAGTTCTTC.

This rearrangement joins TRBV7-7 to TRBJ2-5; possible D gene TRBD1, 5 bases. V was trimmed by 2 bases and J by 4 bases, leaving 14 bases between them. This CDR3 comprises 15 residues. CDR1 SSHAT and CDR2 FNYEAQ come from the germline V gene (reference sequence). This CDR3 is CASSLSRSQGETQYF. CDR3 DNA sequence: TGTGCCAGCAGCTTAAGTCGTAGCCAGGGAGAGACCCAGTACTTC.

This clone was seen just once. The V gene is TRBV9, the J gene TRBJ2-1; TRBD2 agrees at 12 bases. The CDR3 is 16 amino acids. The V and J ends lost 3 bases and 6 bases, in that order; junction bases with no gene match: 7. Germline CDR1 and CDR2: SGDLS and YYNGEE. The CDR3 DNA reads TGTGCCAGCAGCGGGCGACTAGCGGGAGCTTTCAATGAGCAGTTCTTC. Translation: CASSGRLAGAFNEQFF.

The chain is built from TRBV7-8 and TRBJ1-5, with TRBD1 matching 7 bases. Germline CDR1 and CDR2: SGHVS and FQNEAQ. Losses at the gene ends were 5 bases for V and 3 bases for J; bases not matched to a gene: 7. This CDR3 is 15 amino acids long. The DNA for the CDR3 is TGTGCCAGCAGCCTCGCAGGGGGACCCAATCAGCCCCAGCATTTT. The encoded protein is CASSLAGGPNQPQHF.